The 15 T cell receptor beta chains below come from one sample, sequenced in a study of post-analysis software for immune sequencing data (dated by TCRdb to the mid-2010s). What the research found in general, with its limitations: Significantly higher frequencies in patients than in controls were found for roughly 5 TRBV segments, including TRBV5-6, TRBV5-1 and TRBV20-1.

Libraries were prepared through PCR. These reads were obtained on an Illumina HiSeq 2500. To reduce PCR and sequencing biases, unique molecular identifiers were built into the TCR beta cDNA libraries. TCRdb trimmed the raw reads at Q25, called clones with MiXCR and kept productive beta chains. Every entry covers one CDR3 protein and lists the most common genes and DNA from its rows. Recorded for this sample are some 690,000 distinct CDR3 sequences; 55% to 70% of them occurred a single time. The ten largest make up 11% of the sample. Their target antigens are unknown. The sample taken for sequencing was blood. Receptors were obtained from a girl aged 2 to 10 with multiple sclerosis.

J is TRBJ1-2 and V is TRBV19; D gene uncertain. Trimming cost V 3 bases and J 2 bases, with 13 bases left between them. The CDR3 is 15 amino acids. CDR1 and CDR2 from the germline V gene are LNHDA and SQIVND (reference sequence). Written as DNA, the CDR3 is TGTGCCAGTAGTATGACGGCTGGCGCCAACTATGGCTACACCTTC. Translation: CASSMTAGANYGYTF.

Only a few counts were recorded for this clonotype. The chain is built from TRBV10-3 and TRBJ2-3; 8 bases are shared with TRBD2. V was clipped by 6 bases and J by 4 bases; unmatched bases: 3. The germline gives CDR1 ENHRY, CDR2 SYGVKD. The CDR3 loop spans 13 amino acids. The chain's CDR3 is CAIRTGGADTQYF. Here the CDR3 DNA reads TGTGCCATCAGGACGGGAGGGGCAGATACGCAGTATTTT.

This clonotype was seen a single time. This chain connects TRBV7-2 to TRBJ2-1; D call uncertain. Trimming took 4 bases from V and 8 from J, leaving 18 bases between them. Germline-derived CDR1 and CDR2 are SGHTA and FQGNSA. CDR3 size: 15 residues. The CDR3 is CASSSYSTLSHEQFF. In DNA form, the CDR3 reads TGTGCCAGCAGCTCTTATTCGACTTTGAGCCATGAGCAGTTCTTC. The full variable domain, in which reference TRBV7-2 and TRBJ2-1 provide the parts outside the CDR3, is GAGVSQSPSNKVTEKGKDVELRCDPISGHTALYWYRQSLGQGLEFLIYFQGNSAPDKSGLPSDRFSAERTGGSVSTLTIQRTQQEDSAVYLCASSSYSTLSHEQFFGPGTRLTVL.

This clonotype was seen a handful of times. The chain couples TRBV28 to TRBJ2-1, with TRBD1 matching 11 bases. The CDR3 has 14 amino acids. CDR1 and CDR2 from the germline V gene are MDHEN and SYDVKM. The V segment lost 10 bases and the J segment 6 bases; nucleotides outside the gene matches: 8. For the CDR3, the DNA is TGTGCCATTCACCGGGACAGGGGGAGCAATGAGCAGTTCTTC. It encodes CAIHRDRGSNEQFF.

This clonotype was seen only a few times. The chain is built from TRBV6-5 and TRBJ2-1, with a weak D call TRBD2 (6 bases). Per germline, CDR1 MNHEY and CDR2 SVGAGI. Trimming took off 7 bases at V and 2 bases at J, with 12 bases between the two ends. The CDR3 has 14 amino acids. The CDR3 spells CASTRDSTYNEQFF. For the CDR3, the DNA is TGTGCCAGCACCAGGGACTCGACCTACAATGAGCAGTTCTTC.

There are many counts of this clonotype. This chain uses TRBV29-1 with TRBJ2-5; TRBD1 might be the D (6 bases). V was clipped by 2 bases and J by 5 bases, with 6 bases between them. Looked up from germline, CDR1 is SQVTM and CDR2 is ANQGSEA. The CDR3 consists of 11 residues. Here the CDR3 DNA reads TGCAGCGTTGAACAGGGGGAGACCCAGTACTTC. This translates into CSVEQGETQYF.

This sequence joins TRBV4-2 and TRBJ1-5; possible D gene TRBD1, 6 bases. The V gene's germline CDR1 is LGHNA and CDR2 YNFKEQ. CDR3 length: 14 residues. The V end was cut by 4 bases, the J end by 5 bases, with 12 bases between. CDR3 nucleotides: TGTGCCAGCAGCCTGAAACAGGGAGATCAGCCCCAGCATTTT. Its translation: CASSLKQGDQPQHF.

For the CDR3, the DNA is TGTGCCAGCAGTTTAAAGGGGGCCACAGATACGCAGTATTTT. This sequence encodes CASSLKGATDTQYF. The chain has TRBV12-3 or TRBV12-4 and TRBJ2-3; 7 positions match TRBD1. V shed 2 bases and J 2 bases; nucleotides not matched to a gene: 1. The CDR3 extends over 14 amino acids.

This clonotype showed up just once. The chain joins TRBV20-1 to TRBJ2-5; 13 bases map to TRBD2. Per germline, CDR1 DFQATT and CDR2 SNEGSKA (reference sequence). With V trimmed by 5 bases and J by 1 base, 19 bases remained unmatched. The length of the CDR3 is 20 residues. CDR3 in DNA: TGCAGTGCTCCCAGAGGTTTGGGCACTAGCGGGGGGGCACCCCAAGAGACCCAGTACTTC. This gives the protein CSAPRGLGTSGGAPQETQYF.

This chain joins TRBV20-1 and TRBJ2-3; 11 positions match TRBD1. Losses at the gene ends were 0 bases for V and 1 base for J; bases not matched to a gene: 3. Germline values: CDR1 DFQATT, CDR2 SNEGSKA (reference sequence). The CDR3 extends over 16 amino acids. As DNA, the CDR3 is TGCAGTGCTAGAGATGTGGGACAGGGGGGCACAGATACGCAGTATTTT. Amino acid sequence: CSARDVGQGGTDTQYF.

This clonotype occurred a few times. V is TRBV29-1 and J is TRBJ2-3; 7 nucleotides match TRBD2. Germline V gives CDR1 SQVTM, CDR2 ANQGSEA. The V and J ends lost 2 bases and 0 bases, in that order; junction bases with no gene match: 2. CDR3 size: 14 residues. DNA of the CDR3: TGCAGCGTTGAAAGCGGGGTTAGCACAGATACGCAGTATTTT. Residues: CSVESGVSTDTQYF.

This chain connects TRBV5-1 to TRBJ2-7, with D possibly called TRBD1 or TRBD2 (5 bases each). CDR3 length equals 13 residues. Germline CDR1 and CDR2: SGHRS and YFSETQ. The V end was cut by 4 bases, the J end by 2 bases, with 10 bases between. CDR3 bases: TGCGCCAGCAGCGGGGACGGAACCTACGAGCAGTACTTC. This codes for CASSGDGTYEQYF.

This chain uses TRBV29-1 with TRBJ2-3, with D maybe TRBD1 (5 bases). The CDR3 has 14 amino acids. V was pared by 1 base and J by 3 bases, with 11 bases between. Germline V CDR1 and CDR2: SQVTM, ANQGSEA. The CDR3 sequence: CSVEAGSATDTQYF. DNA for the CDR3: TGCAGCGTTGAAGCAGGGTCGGCTACAGATACGCAGTATTTT.

The chain carries TRBV20-1 and TRBJ2-3, with 7 bases matching TRBD2. CDR1 and CDR2 (germline): DFQATT, SNEGSKA (reference sequence). This CDR3 contains 14 residues. Trimming cost V 8 bases and J 4 bases; bases outside gene matches: 12. CDR3 in DNA: TGCAGTATCGTTGGGGGGGGGAGGGCAGATACGCAGTATTTT. This translates into CSIVGGGRADTQYF.

The rearrangement uses TRBV5-1 and TRBJ2-3; 9 nucleotides match TRBD1. CDR1 and CDR2 (germline): SGHRS, YFSETQ. The CDR3 is 15 residues long. V lost 4 bases, J lost 3 bases, and 6 bases stayed unmatched. The CDR3 loop is CASSPGTGMTDTQYF. The CDR3 DNA sequence: TGCGCCAGCAGCCCAGGGACAGGGATGACAGATACGCAGTATTTT.